The 4 T cell receptor beta chains below were found in one sample sequenced in a study of CD8+CD57+ T cells in acquired aplastic anemia. Individuals selected for sequencing had exhibited CD8+CD57+ cell expansion on flow cytometry. Profiles of TCR beta VDJ and CDR3 were generated from a genomic DNA template. TCRdb reprocessed the reads via MiXCR and lists one record per CDR3 protein. The table lists 150,000 to 160,000 distinct CDR3 sequences, roughly 54% of them singletons. Sequenced material: sorted CD4+, CD8+, or CD8+CD57+ T cells (not recorded which) from PBMCs. These receptors were obtained from a human donor with aplastic anemia.

The chain employs TRBV4-2 and TRBJ2-1, with 15 nucleotides matching TRBD2. The V gene end was trimmed by 0 bases and the J gene end by 3 bases; junction bases not matched to a gene: 3. CDR3 length: 18 residues. CDR1 is LGHNA, CDR2 YNFKEQ, per germline. The CDR3 region is CASSQDWGLAGGYNEQFF. The DNA for the CDR3 is TGTGCCAGCAGCCAAGATTGGGGACTAGCGGGGGGCTACAATGAGCAGTTCTTC.

This clonotype was detected only a few times. The chain carries TRBV20-1 and TRBJ2-1; 7 bases line up with TRBD1. This CDR3 is 15 amino acids long. Germline CDR1 DFQATT, CDR2 SNEGSKA (reference sequence). V was pared by 0 bases and J by 7 bases, with 9 bases of the junction left unmatched. CDR3 sequence reads: CSARDPQGEMNEQFF. The CDR3 bases are TGCAGTGCTAGAGATCCGCAGGGGGAGATGAATGAGCAGTTCTTC.

A note on this clonotype: Germline and junction disagree at one end, which may indicate a read error. This chain links TRBV7-9 with TRBJ2-1; D is unresolved. Germline V gene sequence: CDR1 SEHNR, CDR2 FQNEAQ (reference sequence). The CDR3 spans 13 residues. CDR3 region: CASSQVGLNEQFF. CDR3 DNA: TGCGCCAGCAGCCAAGTAGGTCTCAATGAGCAGTTCTTC.

This clonotype showed up many times. The rearrangement joins TRBV5-4 to TRBJ2-6; D is unresolved. V was clipped by 1 base and J by 1 base, with 6 bases between them. Per the germline V gene, CDR1 is SGHNT and CDR2 is YYREEE (reference sequence). CDR3 length equals 15 residues. This chain's CDR3 is CASSLTVSGANVLTF. CDR3 DNA sequence: TGTGCCAGCAGCTTGACGGTATCTGGGGCCAACGTCCTGACTTTC.